This T cell receptor (beta chain) was captured in a study of patients and donors after allogeneic stem cell transplantation. TCRdb redid the calling of the RT-PCR reads with MiXCR, one entry per CDR3 protein. Of 150,000 to 200,000 distinct CDR3 sequences in the sample, around 41% were seen once. The CDR3 extends over 14 amino acids. The J segment lost 3 bases and the V segment lost 6 bases, leaving 4 bases of the junction unmatched. Germline loops: CDR1 SGHAT, CDR2 FQDESV (reference sequence). The sequence was obtained from a human donor who was either an allogeneic HSCT recipient or a stem cell or donor lymphocyte infusion donor (not recorded which). It is not recorded whose cells these are; they may come from a transplant donor. This chain links TRBV11-1 with TRBJ1-2; 10 nucleotides align to TRBD1. Sequenced sample: blood, either unsorted or a sorted T cell fraction (not recorded which). The CDR3 sequence: CASSSGQGDYGYTF. DNA for the CDR3: TGTGCCAGCAGTTCAGGACAGGGGGACTATGGCTACACCTTC.